Listed here are 9 T cell receptor beta chains from one sample, sequenced in a study of a mutant IDH1 vaccine in newly diagnosed glioma. Profiled with immunoSEQ multiplex PCR; TCRdb holds only in-frame clones, not every one. The table shows approximately 56,000 clones, with less than 70% occurring only once. Sample time point: week 47, end of study. Each dose of the vaccine consisted of 300 ug of mutant IDH1 20-mer peptide, with topical imiquimod. For these receptors, no antigen is known. This specimen consisted of peripheral blood mononuclear cells (PBMCs), obtained from a glioma patient whose treatment included an IDH1 peptide vaccine. These receptors all stem from a middle-aged man with glioma. Some clones in this sample may be carry-over from other donors' samples.

The rearrangement links TRBV6-6 to TRBJ1-3, with a possible D match to TRBD1 (6 bases). Germline values: CDR1 MNHNY, CDR2 SVGAGI (reference sequence). The CDR3 is made up of 15 amino acids. The V end was cut by 6 bases, the J end by 0 bases, with 12 bases between. The DNA of the CDR3 is TGTGCCAGCAGCCGACAGGCTCACTCTGGAAACACCATATATTTT. This translates into CASSRQAHSGNTIYF.

To note about this clone: The sample has other DNA sequences that encode this CDR3 too. V and J are TRBV6-4 and TRBJ2-3; the match to TRBD2 covers 10 bases. CDR1 and CDR2 from the germline V gene are MRHNA and SNTAGT. Trimming removed 0 bases from V and 4 bases from J; junction bases left unmatched: 1. The CDR3 is 15 residues long. The CDR3 here is CASSDSSGGADTQYF. The CDR3 DNA reads TGTGCCAGCAGTGACTCGAGCGGGGGGGCAGATACGCAGTATTTT.

The CDR3: CASSIGHPYEQYF. CDR3 in DNA: TGTGCCAGTAGTATTGGACATCCCTACGAGCAGTACTTC. The chain joins TRBV19 to TRBJ2-5, with a weak D call TRBD1 (5 bases). The J call is doubtful: the DNA matches TRBJ2-7 better. Germline V lookup: CDR1 LNHDA, CDR2 SQIVND (reference sequence). This CDR3 region has 13 residues.

J is TRBJ1-2 and V is TRBV4-1; TRBD1 might be the D (6 bases). The CDR3 contains 15 residues. V dropped 0 bases and J dropped 8 bases, with 16 bases sitting between them. Germline V gene sequence: CDR1 MGHRA, CDR2 YSYEKL. The CDR3, as DNA: TGCGCCAGCAGCCAAGAAAGCACAGGGCCGTCCGGCTACACCTTC. Residues: CASSQESTGPSGYTF.

The chain joins TRBV6-1 to TRBJ1-5, with 7 bases lining up with TRBD1. This CDR3 is built from 15 residues. The V and J ends lost 2 bases and 7 bases, in that order; junction bases with no gene match: 8. The V gene's germline CDR1 is MNHNS and CDR2 SASEGT. CDR3 nucleotides: TGTGCCAGCAGTGAATGGGACAGCTTACAACAGCCCCAGCATTTT. As protein: CASSEWDSLQQPQHF.

V usage is TRBV4-2 and J usage is TRBJ1-6; D possibly corresponds to TRBD1 (6 bases). V lost 2 bases and J lost 3, with 14 bases in between. The germline CDR1 and CDR2 sequences are LGHNA and YNFKEQ. The CDR3 has 17 amino acids. CDR3 region: CASSQTRGQFYNSPLHF. The CDR3 DNA follows: TGTGCCAGCAGCCAAACGCGAGGACAGTTCTATAATTCACCCCTCCACTTT.

V usage is TRBV7-9 and J usage is TRBJ2-7, with a weak D call TRBD2 (6 bases). The CDR3 spans 14 residues. CDR1 SEHNR and CDR2 FQNEAQ come from the germline V gene (reference sequence). Deletions cut 4 bases from V and 2 bases from J, with 12 bases between. CDR3 bases: TGTGCCAGCAGCTACGGGAGAAACGCCTACGAGCAGTACTTC. It codes for CASSYGRNAYEQYF.

J is TRBJ2-2 and V is TRBV13; either TRBD1 or TRBD2 may fit D (6 bases each). The V gene's germline CDR1 is PRHDT and CDR2 FYEKMQ (reference sequence). This CDR3 has 15 residues. V was pared by 6 bases and J by 4 bases, with 15 bases between. Here the CDR3 reads CASRATGRGTGELFF. CDR3 sequence (DNA): TGTGCCAGCAGGGCCACAGGGCGGGGCACCGGGGAGCTGTTTTTT. The full variable domain, completed using reference TRBV13 and TRBJ2-2, is AAGVIQSPRHLIKEKRETATLKCYPIPRHDTVYWYQQGPGQDPQFLISFYEKMQSDKGSIPDRFSAQQFSDYHSELNMSSLELGDSALYFCASRATGRGTGELFFGEGSRLTVL.

This clone came up a few times. CDR3 nucleotides: TGCGCCAGCAGCCACCAACAGGGCACCGGGGAGCTGTTTTTT. It is translated as CASSHQQGTGELFF. The chain carries TRBV4-1 and TRBJ2-2, with a possible D match to TRBD1 (6 bases). This CDR3 has 14 residues. Germline V gene sequence: CDR1 MGHRA, CDR2 YSYEKL. V was pared by 3 bases and J by 4 bases, with 9 bases between.